This T cell receptor beta chain was sequenced for a study of cytomegalovirus exposure and HLA in healthy donors. Whole-study context: A previous analysis identified around 120 million unique TCR beta sequences derived from about 180 million T cells.

Whole-study results and caveats: Most of the TCR beta V segments (in an earlier analysis) were productive either about 90% or about 30% of the time. With further analysis later on, most CMV-associated TCR beta chains appeared HLA-restricted.

Germline CDR1 MNHNS, CDR2 SASEGT. Trimming pared 1 base from V and 2 bases from J, leaving 10 bases between. The CDR3 has 15 amino acids. Regarding this clone: Antigen unknown.

This PCR relied on a set of 60 Vbeta primers and 13 Jbeta primers. Libraries were prepared by immunoSEQ multiplex PCR; TCRdb keeps only in-frame clonotypes and omits some of them. The sample has more than 100,000 clones, 60% to 80% seen once. Sequenced sample: PBMCs. The source of this sequence is a male donor in good health and CMV-seronegative. The rearrangement uses TRBV6-1 and TRBJ2-3; no clear D. The CDR3 here is CASSEGLAATDTQYF. Written as DNA, the CDR3 is TGTGCCAGCAGTGAAGGACTCGCCGCCACAGATACGCAGTATTTT.